Shown below are 27 T cell receptor beta chains from a single sample sequenced in a study of blood T cell repertoires in COVID-19. The method was immunoSEQ multiplex PCR; TCRdb's version includes in-frame clones alone and lacks a portion of them. The table includes 150,000 to 180,000 clones, about four fifths detected once. The sequencing input was peripheral blood. The source of these receptors is a woman aged 55-70 years with acute or convalescent COVID-19.

The chain is built from TRBV19 and TRBJ1-5; 7 bases line up with TRBD1. Germline trimming cut 4 bases from V and 1 base from J; bases unmatched to any gene: 4. CDR3 length: 15 amino acids. Germline CDR1 reads LNHDA; CDR2 reads SQIVND (reference sequence). This CDR3 is CASSTDRVSNQPQHF. DNA for the CDR3: TGTGCCAGTAGTACTGACAGGGTGAGCAATCAGCCCCAGCATTTT.

V usage is TRBV6-5 and J usage is TRBJ1-1; D is unclear. This CDR3 region has 12 residues. Germline loops: CDR1 MNHEY, CDR2 SVGAGI. The V gene lost 8 bases and the J gene lost 3 bases, with 10 bases spanning the gap. The CDR3 bases are TGTGCCAGCGGCTACGGAGACACTGAAGCTTTCTTT. Translating it yields CASGYGDTEAFF.

To note about this clone: Other DNA sequences of this sample code for an identical CDR3. This rearrangement joins TRBV3-1 (or the pseudogene TRBV3-2) to TRBJ2-2; D remains ambiguous. Germline CDR1 reads LGHDT; CDR2 reads YNNKEL (reference sequence). CDR3 length: 14 residues. V lost 1 base, J lost 8 bases, and 11 bases lay in between. The CDR3 DNA is TGTGCCAGCAGCCAAGGCTTGGTCGCGGGGGAGCTGTTTTTT. Residues: CASSQGLVAGELFF.

This CDR3 reads CASRPTGGADTGELFF. The CDR3 DNA reads as TGCGCCAGCAGGCCGACAGGGGGCGCGGACACCGGGGAGCTGTTTTTT. The rearrangement joins TRBV5-1 to TRBJ2-2; 10 nucleotides align to TRBD1. This CDR3 spans 16 amino acids. CDR1 and CDR2 from the germline V gene are SGHRS and YFSETQ. V shed 5 bases, J shed 3 bases, and the junction held 7 bases outside the gene matches.

The chain joins TRBV30 to TRBJ1-6; D gene uncertain. Trimming stripped 3 bases from V and 16 bases from J, with 13 bases between. Germline assignment: CDR1 GTSNPN and CDR2 SVGIG (reference sequence). This CDR3 has 11 amino acids. The chain's CDR3 is CAWSATHPLHF. The CDR3, as DNA: TGTGCCTGGAGCGCGACTCACCCACTCCACTTT.

This chain uses TRBV19 with TRBJ2-3, with TRBD2 identical over 8 bases. The germline gives CDR1 LNHDA, CDR2 SQIVND (reference sequence). The CDR3 has 14 residues. V was clipped by 7 bases and J by 6 bases; unmatched bases: 9. CDR3 nucleotides: TGTGCCAGTAACCAAGGGGTAGCGGGGGATACGCAGTATTTT. Amino acids: CASNQGVAGDTQYF.

The V call is TRBV3-1 (or the pseudogene TRBV3-2), the J call TRBJ2-1, with TRBD2 as a possible D gene (5 bases). Germline V gene lookup returns CDR1 LGHDT and CDR2 YNNKEL (reference sequence). V dropped 0 bases and J dropped 0 bases, with 15 bases sitting between them. The CDR3 consists of 18 residues. The DNA for the CDR3 is TGTGCCAGCAGCCAAGAGGGTCTAGCCGGAAGCTCCTACAATGAGCAGTTCTTC. Protein sequence: CASSQEGLAGSSYNEQFF.

The genes are TRBV30 and TRBJ1-2, with TRBD1 matching over 7 bases. The germline CDR1 and CDR2 sequences are GTSNPN and SVGIG (reference sequence). V lost 5 bases and J lost 4; bases outside the gene matches: 7. This CDR3 has 13 amino acids. The CDR3 here is CAWFSTGTYGYTF. CDR3 DNA: TGTGCCTGGTTCTCGACAGGGACCTATGGCTACACCTTC.

V is TRBV7-9 and J is TRBJ2-1; TRBD2 matches at 9 bases. The V gene's germline CDR1 is SEHNR and CDR2 FQNEAQ (reference sequence). CDR3 length equals 18 residues. The trim removed 4 bases at V and 8 bases at J, leaving 18 bases unmatched. DNA of the CDR3: TGTGCCAGCAGCTCCTCCCTCCTAGCGGGGTCAACCGGGCATGAGCAGTTCTTC. This codes for CASSSSLLAGSTGHEQFF. Using reference TRBV7-9 and TRBJ2-1 for the parts outside the CDR3, the full variable domain is DTGVSQNPRHKITKRGQNVTFRCDPISEHNRLYWYRQTLGQGPEFLTYFQNEAQLEKSRLLSDRFSAERPKGSFSTLEIQRTEQGDSAMYLCASSSSLLAGSTGHEQFFGPGTRLTVL.

The V gene is TRBV18, the J gene TRBJ1-2, with D possibly being TRBD1 (6 bases). Germline CDR1 reads KGHSH; CDR2 reads LQKENI. V lost 3 bases and J 1 base, leaving 9 bases between the germline ends. The CDR3 has 14 amino acids. The CDR3 DNA follows: TGTGCCAGCTCACCGGGGGCCCTTAACTATGGCTACACCTTC. It is translated as CASSPGALNYGYTF.

The chain employs TRBV6-5 and TRBJ1-2, with 7 bases that match TRBD1. Germline V lookup: CDR1 MNHEY, CDR2 SVGAGI. The CDR3 loop spans 15 amino acids. V was pared by 2 bases and J by 8 bases, with 11 bases of the junction left unmatched. The CDR3 loop is CASSYRDQGEGGYTF. The CDR3 nucleotides are TGTGCCAGCAGTTACCGGGATCAGGGGGAAGGCGGCTACACCTTC.

The gene calls are TRBV7-9 and TRBJ2-1, with 7 bases identical to TRBD2. V was pared by 5 bases and J by 5 bases, with 9 bases of the junction left unmatched. CDR1 SEHNR and CDR2 FQNEAQ come from the germline V gene (reference sequence). There are 15 residues in the CDR3. CDR3 coding DNA: TGTGCCAGCAGCATGGGGGGGGTTAGCGACAATGAGCAGTTCTTC. Protein sequence: CASSMGGVSDNEQFF.

This clone has a handful of counts. The rearrangement links TRBV21-1 to TRBJ1-4; TRBD1 is the table's D call, not checked against the DNA. TRBV21-1 is assigned pseudogene status. The CDR3 is 14 residues long. The CDR3 DNA follows: TGTGCCAGCAGGACAGGTCCGCGGTTGGAAAAACTGTTTTTT. This encodes CASRTGPRLEKLFF.

This chain joins TRBV5-8 and TRBJ1-1; no clear D gene. Trimming shortened V by 2 bases and J by 11 bases, and 10 bases separated the two germline ends. The CDR3 loop spans 11 amino acids. CDR1 and CDR2 from the germline V gene are SGHTS and YDEGEE. The CDR3 nucleotides are TGTGCCAGCAGCTTTACGAGTCGGGCTTTCTTT. This sequence encodes CASSFTSRAFF.

The chain uses TRBV11-3 and TRBJ2-1; 9 bases fit TRBD2. Germline loops: CDR1 SGHNT, CDR2 YENEEA. The J segment lost 6 bases and the V segment lost 3 bases, leaving 6 bases of the junction unmatched. The CDR3 runs to 15 residues. CDR3 region: CASSLGGGAGNEQFF. The DNA for the CDR3 is TGTGCCAGCAGCTTGGGCGGGGGGGCCGGCAATGAGCAGTTCTTC.

The V gene is TRBV6-5, the J gene TRBJ2-1, with TRBD1 matching 8 bases. The germline CDR1 and CDR2 sequences are MNHEY and SVGAGI. Trimming at V came to 5 bases and at J to 8 bases, leaving 5 bases not matched to a gene. The CDR3 runs 13 residues. The CDR3 DNA is TGTGCCAGCAGTCACCAGGACAGGGATGAGCAGTTCTTC. This sequence encodes CASSHQDRDEQFF.

This chain connects TRBV6-2 or TRBV6-3 to TRBJ1-3, with D uncertain. This CDR3 has 15 amino acids. Germline CDR1 reads MNHEY; CDR2 reads SVGEGT. Trimming stripped 0 bases from V and 0 bases from J, with 6 bases between. For the CDR3, the DNA is TGTGCCAGCAGTTACTCCGTTAGCTCTGGAAACACCATATATTTT. Its translation is CASSYSVSSGNTIYF.

The chain joins TRBV18 to TRBJ2-2, with D perhaps matching TRBD1 (5 bases). CDR3 length: 17 residues. Germline V lookup: CDR1 KGHSH, CDR2 LQKENI. V lost 2 bases and J 7 bases, leaving 20 bases between the germline ends. In nucleotides, the CDR3 is TGTGCCAGCTCACCAGGAAGTAACAGGATCTCGATCGGGGAGCTGTTTTTT. Its translation is CASSPGSNRISIGELFF.

A few counts support this clone. The J gene is TRBJ1-2, the V gene TRBV19, with 11 nucleotides matching TRBD1. This CDR3 has 16 residues. Germline CDR1 LNHDA, CDR2 SQIVND (reference sequence). V lost 4 bases, J lost 8 bases, and 12 bases stayed unmatched. As DNA, the CDR3 is TGTGCCAGTAGTACCCGGACAGGGGGCTACTTAAGGGGCTACACCTTC. As protein: CASSTRTGGYLRGYTF.

The rearrangement uses TRBV5-1 and TRBJ2-7; D may be TRBD1 (6 bases). The germline CDR1 and CDR2 sequences are SGHRS and YFSETQ. Trimming shortened V by 3 bases and J by 7 bases, and 11 bases separated the two germline ends. The CDR3 covers 12 residues. DNA of the CDR3: TGCGCCAGCAGCTACGGACAGTCGGAGCAGTACTTC. It yields the protein CASSYGQSEQYF.

There are a few counts of this clone. This sequence joins TRBV4-1 and TRBJ2-3; D ambiguous. Deletions cut 3 bases from V and 4 bases from J, with 14 bases between. The germline gives CDR1 MGHRA, CDR2 YSYEKL. This CDR3 has 15 residues. CDR3 nucleotide sequence: TGCGCCAGCAGCCATGACGAACTTAGCCCAGATACGCAGTATTTT. This translates into CASSHDELSPDTQYF.

This clone turned up a few times. The same CDR3 is also encoded by other DNA sequences in this sample. The chain joins TRBV24-1 to TRBJ2-5; D not certain. CDR3 length: 13 residues. Germline V gene data show CDR1 as KGHDR and CDR2 as SFDVKD. Trimming took 3 bases from V and 2 from J, leaving 6 bases between them. CDR3 loop: CATSDGPQETQYF. CDR3 DNA sequence: TGTGCCACCAGTGATGGGCCGCAAGAGACCCAGTACTTC.

J is TRBJ1-1 and V is TRBV18; D is possibly TRBD1 (6 bases). CDR3 length: 15 amino acids. Germline CDR1 KGHSH, CDR2 LQKENI. V lost 5 bases, J lost 1 base, and 14 bases lay in between. This CDR3 reads CASSVHRAENTEAFF. The CDR3 coding sequence is TGTGCCAGCTCAGTTCACAGGGCGGAGAACACTGAAGCTTTCTTT.

The CDR3 here is CASSYSTGNTEAFF. The DNA of the CDR3 is TGTGCCAGCAGTTACTCGACAGGGAACACTGAAGCTTTCTTT. The rearrangement joins TRBV6-5 to TRBJ1-1; the D gene is possibly TRBD1 (6 bases). The CDR3 is 14 amino acids. The V end was cut by 0 bases, the J end by 1 base, with 6 bases between. From germline, CDR1 is MNHEY and CDR2 SVGAGI.

This clone has just one count. V gene TRBV7-3 combines with J gene TRBJ2-7, with 8 bases lining up with TRBD2. The V gene's germline CDR1 is SGHTA and CDR2 FQGTGA. This CDR3 region has 15 residues. V dropped 0 bases and J dropped 5; count of bases not matched to a gene: 6. The CDR3 nucleotides read TGTGCCAGCAGCTTAACGGCGGGGGGAGGCAACGAGCAGTACTTC. Translating it yields CASSLTAGGGNEQYF.

CDR3 region: CASRTPSGHYNEQFF. CDR3 nucleotides: TGTGCCAGCAGAACTCCTTCGGGACATTACAATGAGCAGTTCTTC. V usage is TRBV27 and J usage is TRBJ2-1, with D possibly TRBD1 on 6 matching bases. This CDR3 region has 15 residues. V shed 6 bases and J shed 4 bases, with 16 bases lying between them. Per germline, CDR1 MNHEY and CDR2 SMNVEV (reference sequence).

This rearrangement joins TRBV24-1 to TRBJ2-3; D possibly corresponds to TRBD1 (6 bases). This CDR3 is built from 16 residues. Germline V gives CDR1 KGHDR, CDR2 SFDVKD. V lost 3 bases and J lost 0, with 12 bases in between. The CDR3 loop is CATSDGRTVSTDTQYF. CDR3 DNA: TGTGCCACCAGTGATGGCCGGACAGTAAGCACAGATACGCAGTATTTT.